This T cell receptor (beta chain) is from a study of T cell clonotyping in hematopoietic cell transplantation. The CDR3 totals 17 residues. Trimming took 0 bases from V and 6 from J, leaving 17 bases between them. Using immunoSEQ multiplex PCR, the repertoire was profiled, and TCRdb retains in-frame clones only, with some absent. The table has around 9,000 clones, almost 80% seen once. Recipient blood drawn about 28 days pretransplant and days 30, 100, 180 after. Sequencing used peripheral blood mononuclear cells, obtained 180 days after allogeneic stem cell transplant. This clonotype originated in a female patient aged 50-59 years who had an allogeneic stem cell transplant from a related donor, so the T cells may come from the graft donor. Some clones in this sample may be carry-over from other donors' samples. The chain links TRBV23-1 to TRBJ2-2, with unresolved D. TRBV23-1 falls under the ORF class, with uncertain function. The CDR3 DNA is TGCGCCAGCAGTCAATCCGAGCGTAGAAAAGTTTCCGGGGAGCTGTTTTTT. Protein sequence: CASSQSERRKVSGELFF.